This entry lists 30 T cell receptor beta chains sequenced from one sample in a study of shared clonotypes between healthy human individuals. Assay: immunoSEQ multiplex PCR; the TCRdb copy retains only in-frame clones and omits some. Here the sample spans 1,500,000 or so clones, about 98.5% being singletons. The material sequenced was naive CD4+ T cells sorted from blood. The subset denotes: CD45RA+ positively selected. These receptors all come from a man in his thirties or forties in good health.

This clone was detected once. The chain joins TRBV7-3 to TRBJ2-1, with TRBD2 matching over 8 bases. The germline V gene encodes CDR1 SGHTA and CDR2 FQGTGA. There are 16 residues in the CDR3. V was pared by 1 base and J by 0 bases, with 2 bases of the junction left unmatched. The DNA for the CDR3 is TGTGCCAGCAGCTTAAAGGGGACTAGCTCCTACAATGAGCAGTTCTTC. Its protein is CASSLKGTSSYNEQFF.

The rearrangement uses TRBV5-1 and TRBJ2-7; D call uncertain. Germline V CDR1 and CDR2: SGHRS, YFSETQ. The V gene lost 0 bases and the J gene lost 2 bases, with 12 bases spanning the gap. The CDR3 extends over 15 amino acids. The CDR3 DNA reads TGCGCCAGCAGCTTGGACCTTCGGAGCCCCTACGAGCAGTACTTC. Residues: CASSLDLRSPYEQYF.

V usage is TRBV4-1 and J usage is TRBJ2-7, with 7 positions matching TRBD1. The CDR3 extends over 15 amino acids. Germline V gives CDR1 MGHRA, CDR2 YSYEKL. J was trimmed by 1 base and V by 5 bases; bases with no gene match: 8. CDR3 protein: CASSGPGTASYEQYF. The CDR3 DNA follows: TGCGCCAGCAGCGGCCCAGGGACAGCTTCCTACGAGCAGTACTTC.

The gene calls are TRBV10-3 and TRBJ1-1; the D gene is possibly TRBD1 (5 bases). Germline values: CDR1 ENHRY, CDR2 SYGVKD. Trimming took off 4 bases at V and 1 base at J, with 10 bases between the two ends. The CDR3 is 14 residues long. In nucleotides, the CDR3 is TGTGCCATCAGTGGAGTTGGGGGGAACACTGAAGCTTTCTTT. The encoded protein is CAISGVGGNTEAFF.

The rearrangement joins TRBV27 to TRBJ2-3; 14 bases are a match to TRBD2. The trim removed 8 bases at V and 4 bases at J, leaving 11 bases unmatched. Looked up from germline, CDR1 is MNHEY and CDR2 is SMNVEV (reference sequence). The CDR3 consists of 17 residues. CDR3 region: CASQTSGTSGRSDTQYF. DNA for the CDR3: TGTGCCAGCCAAACCTCTGGGACTAGCGGGAGATCAGATACGCAGTATTTT.

The table lists this clone with a count of one. Other DNA sequences in this sample translate to the same CDR3. The chain employs TRBV18 and TRBJ1-1; no firm D call. This CDR3 has 13 amino acids. Trimming removed 0 bases from V and 0 bases from J, with 2 bases in between. CDR1 KGHSH and CDR2 LQKENI come from the germline V gene. The CDR3 DNA follows: TGTGCCAGCTCACCACCTGTGAACACTGAAGCTTTCTTT. It translates to CASSPPVNTEAFF.

The V gene is TRBV4-2, the J gene TRBJ1-2; D not certain. V lost 1 base to trimming and J lost 6 bases, with 3 bases between them. This CDR3 contains 11 residues. Germline V gives CDR1 LGHNA, CDR2 YNFKEQ. The CDR3 reads CASSQGHGYTF. DNA for the CDR3: TGTGCCAGCAGCCAAGGGCATGGCTACACCTTC.

This clone was observed a single time. This chain connects TRBV5-6 to TRBJ2-7; TRBD1 agrees at 7 bases. The CDR3 contains 15 residues. Trimming removed 1 base from V and 2 bases from J; junction bases left unmatched: 6. Germline CDR1 is SGHDT and CDR2 is YYEEEE. The DNA of the CDR3 is TGTGCCAGCAGCTTGTTCGACAGGGATCCCTACGAGCAGTACTTC. It translates to CASSLFDRDPYEQYF.

As regards this clone: Different DNA sequences within this sample yield the same CDR3. CDR3: CASSLSGSTYEQYF. The DNA of the CDR3 is TGTGCCAGCAGCTTATCAGGGTCTACCTACGAGCAGTACTTC. This sequence joins TRBV5-4 and TRBJ2-7, with D perhaps matching TRBD1 (5 bases). Between the trimmed V and J ends, which lost 2 bases and 2 bases, there was a span of 11 bases. The CDR3 has 14 amino acids. The germline V gene has CDR1 SGHNT and CDR2 YYREEE (reference sequence). Looking up the rest from reference TRBV5-4 and TRBJ2-7 gives the full variable domain: ETGVTQSPTHLIKTRGQQVTLRCSSQSGHNTVSWYQQALGQGPQFIFQYYREEENGRGNFPPRFSGLQFPNYSSELNVNALELDDSALYLCASSLSGSTYEQYFGPGTRLTVT.

The V and J genes are TRBV28 and TRBJ2-1; 14 bases are a match to TRBD2. The CDR3 has 20 amino acids. V shed 5 bases, J shed 0 bases, and the junction held 12 bases outside the gene matches. Germline CDR1 reads MDHEN; CDR2 reads SYDVKM. The CDR3 loop is CASSTAGLAGVFSSYNEQFF. The CDR3 coding sequence is TGTGCCAGCAGTACCGCGGGACTAGCGGGAGTATTTAGCTCCTACAATGAGCAGTTCTTC. Together with reference TRBV28 and TRBJ2-1, the CDR3 gives the full variable domain: DVKVTQSSRYLVKRTGEKVFLECVQDMDHENMFWYRQDPGLGLRLIYFSYDVKMKEKGDIPEGYSVSREKKERFSLILESASTNQTSMYLCASSTAGLAGVFSSYNEQFFGPGTRLTVL.

This chain connects TRBV21-1 to TRBJ2-7; no check of the table's D call, TRBD1, against the DNA was made. TRBV21-1 is flagged as a pseudogene. CDR3 size: 17 residues. CDR3 bases: TGTGCCAGCAGCAGTCCTCCCTCCGGGACAGGGGGCTACGAGCAGTACTTC. It is translated as CASSSPPSGTGGYEQYF.

This clone was recorded once. This chain connects TRBV19 to TRBJ2-7, with D hard to call. V was pared by 0 bases and J by 0 bases, with 9 bases between. CDR3 size: 15 residues. CDR1 is LNHDA and CDR2 is SQIVND in the germline V gene (reference sequence). DNA of the CDR3: TGTGCCAGTAGTATAGACGGCGGAGCCTCCTACGAGCAGTACTTC. It specifies CASSIDGGASYEQYF.

The chain's CDR3 is CSAQENTIYF. The CDR3 DNA reads as TGCAGTGCTCAGGAAAACACCATATATTTT. The V and J genes are TRBV20-1 and TRBJ1-3; no firm D call. Germline assignment: CDR1 DFQATT and CDR2 SNEGSKA (reference sequence). V dropped 5 bases and J dropped 6 bases, with 5 bases sitting between them. The CDR3 is 10 amino acids.

The chain links TRBV29-1 to TRBJ1-4; D perhaps matches TRBD1 (6 bases). V lost 3 bases to trimming and J lost 5 bases, with 13 bases between them. Per the germline V gene, CDR1 is SQVTM and CDR2 is ANQGSEA. The length of the CDR3 is 14 residues. The DNA of the CDR3 is TGCAGCGTTGAGGAGACAGGAGGAAATGAAAAACTGTTTTTT. Translated, it gives CSVEETGGNEKLFF.

This clone showed up just once. The V gene is TRBV19, the J gene TRBJ2-7; TRBD2 matches 8 bases. The J segment lost 6 bases and the V segment lost 1 base, leaving 11 bases of the junction unmatched. CDR1 is LNHDA and CDR2 is SQIVND in the germline V gene (reference sequence). This CDR3 contains 16 residues. The CDR3 DNA reads TGTGCCAGTAGTATAGGCGGACTTGGAGCGGGAGTCGAGCAGTACTTC. Its translation is CASSIGGLGAGVEQYF. The whole variable domain, filled in from reference TRBV19 and TRBJ2-7, reads DGGITQSPKYLFRKEGQNVTLSCEQNLNHDAMYWYRQDPGQGLRLIYYSQIVNDFQKGDIAEGYSVSREKKESFPLTVTSAQKNPTAFYLCASSIGGLGAGVEQYFGPGTRLTVT.

The chain combines TRBV28 with TRBJ2-7, with 10 bases identical to TRBD2. This CDR3 comprises 20 residues. With V trimmed by 6 bases and J by 4 bases, 24 bases remained unmatched. Germline CDR1 reads MDHEN; CDR2 reads SYDVKM. The CDR3 here is CASSSTRLAGLGVKPYEQYF. Written as DNA, the CDR3 is TGTGCCAGCAGCTCTACTCGACTAGCGGGCCTAGGAGTGAAGCCATACGAGCAGTACTTC.

This chain joins TRBV19 and TRBJ2-2; 7 nucleotides line up with TRBD2. Germline CDR1 is LNHDA and CDR2 is SQIVND (reference sequence). The CDR3 loop spans 16 amino acids. J lost 4 bases, V lost 5 bases, and 10 bases had no gene match. The DNA of the CDR3 is TGTGCCAGTAGTCCTGGGACTATTGGTATCACCGGGGAGCTGTTTTTT. This encodes CASSPGTIGITGELFF. Using reference TRBV19 and TRBJ2-2 for the parts outside the CDR3, the full variable domain is DGGITQSPKYLFRKEGQNVTLSCEQNLNHDAMYWYRQDPGQGLRLIYYSQIVNDFQKGDIAEGYSVSREKKESFPLTVTSAQKNPTAFYLCASSPGTIGITGELFFGEGSRLTVL.

The rearrangement joins TRBV5-4 to TRBJ1-4; no clear D. The CDR3 runs 12 residues. Trimming shortened V by 2 bases and J by 8 bases, and 7 bases separated the two germline ends. Germline lookup yields CDR1 SGHNT and CDR2 YYREEE (reference sequence). The CDR3 here is CASSLKGEKLFF. DNA for the CDR3: TGTGCCAGCAGCTTAAAAGGGGAAAAACTGTTTTTT.

Comment on this clone: Distinct nucleotide sequences in the sample also encode this CDR3. The chain couples TRBV5-1 to TRBJ1-4; 12 nucleotides align to TRBD1. Trimming took 5 bases from V and 8 from J; bases not matched to a gene: 4. CDR3 size: 14 residues. Germline V gives CDR1 SGHRS, CDR2 YFSETQ. CDR3 DNA: TGCGCCAGCAGTACCGGGACAGGGGGCGAAAAACTGTTTTTT. It encodes CASSTGTGGEKLFF.

The chain employs TRBV27 and TRBJ1-1; D gene uncertain. The V end lost 4 bases, the J end lost 0 bases, and 24 bases lay between the germline ends. Germline CDR1 is MNHEY and CDR2 is SMNVEV (reference sequence). The CDR3 loop spans 19 amino acids. The CDR3 region is CASSSKNGPPNGLNTEAFF. CDR3 coding DNA: TGTGCCAGCAGTTCTAAAAACGGGCCCCCGAACGGCTTGAACACTGAAGCTTTCTTT.

The chain recombines TRBV10-3 with TRBJ2-6; D uncertain. Trimming took off 6 bases at V and 0 bases at J, with 15 bases between the two ends. This CDR3 is built from 17 residues. Germline V gene data show CDR1 as ENHRY and CDR2 as SYGVKD. CDR3 sequence reads: CAISEGQASSGANVLTF. CDR3 nucleotides: TGTGCCATCAGCGAAGGCCAGGCGAGCTCTGGGGCCAACGTCCTGACTTTC.

This chain links TRBV18 with TRBJ1-2, with unresolved D. The germline gives CDR1 KGHSH, CDR2 LQKENI. V lost 2 bases to trimming and J lost 7 bases, with 14 bases between them. The CDR3 is 14 residues long. CDR3 region: CASSPGPLKVGYTF. Written as DNA, the CDR3 is TGTGCCAGCTCACCAGGTCCCCTCAAGGTTGGCTACACCTTC.

The genes are TRBV5-1 and TRBJ1-1; the D gene is possibly TRBD1 (5 bases). V shed 4 bases and J shed 0 bases, with 16 bases lying between them. Germline lookup yields CDR1 SGHRS and CDR2 YFSETQ. This CDR3 spans 16 amino acids. This CDR3 reads CASSHLPTEMNTEAFF. The CDR3 DNA reads TGCGCCAGCAGCCACCTCCCGACAGAGATGAACACTGAAGCTTTCTTT.

V gene TRBV5-1 combines with J gene TRBJ2-1, with 12 bases identical to TRBD2. This CDR3 is built from 15 residues. The trim removed 5 bases at V and 7 bases at J, leaving 7 bases unmatched. CDR1 is SGHRS and CDR2 is YFSETQ in the germline V gene. CDR3 sequence reads: CASSKTSGSSNEQFF. In DNA form, the CDR3 reads TGCGCCAGCAGTAAGACTAGCGGGAGTAGTAATGAGCAGTTCTTC.

V gene TRBV28 combines with J gene TRBJ2-3; D is possibly TRBD2 (5 bases). This CDR3 comprises 13 residues. Trimming pared 8 bases from V and 2 bases from J, leaving 11 bases between. In germline, CDR1 is MDHEN, CDR2 SYDVKM. The CDR3: CASGDGLTDTQYF. CDR3 bases: TGTGCCAGCGGCGACGGACTCACAGATACGCAGTATTTT.

The chain employs TRBV18 and TRBJ2-3, with D possibly matching TRBD1 (6 bases). The germline CDR1 and CDR2 sequences are KGHSH and LQKENI. Trimming removed 5 bases from V and 0 bases from J, with 15 bases in between. This CDR3 is built from 16 residues. In DNA, the CDR3 is TGTGCCAGCTCATCCTCCGAGACAGGAAGCACAGATACGCAGTATTTT. Its translation: CASSSSETGSTDTQYF.

The count of this clone is one. The V gene is TRBV18, the J gene TRBJ2-3, with D possibly called TRBD1 or TRBD2 (5 bases each). Germline lookup yields CDR1 KGHSH and CDR2 LQKENI. The CDR3 is 17 amino acids. V lost 4 bases and J 2 bases, leaving 19 bases between the germline ends. Here the CDR3 reads CASSLQATGTYTDTQYF. The CDR3 DNA is TGTGCCAGCTCACTGCAAGCAACGGGGACCTACACAGATACGCAGTATTTT.

The chain employs TRBV6-4 and TRBJ2-3; D unclear. CDR3 length: 13 residues. V lost 4 bases to trimming and J lost 2 bases, with 7 bases between them. Germline-derived CDR1 and CDR2 are MRHNA and SNTAGT. The CDR3 is CASSGENTDTQYF. The DNA of the CDR3 is TGTGCCAGCAGTGGGGAAAACACAGATACGCAGTATTTT.

The chain employs TRBV2 and TRBJ1-1; no firm D call. Trimming removed 4 bases at V and 8 bases at J, with 8 bases between. This CDR3 has 11 amino acids. CDR1 and CDR2 from the germline V gene are SNHLY and FYNNEI. The CDR3 sequence: CASSGQNEAFF. CDR3 sequence (DNA): TGTGCCAGCAGTGGCCAGAACGAAGCTTTCTTT.

The CDR3 protein is CASSGEGNTEAFF. CDR3 bases: TGTGCCAGCAGTGGTGAGGGAAACACTGAAGCTTTCTTT. The chain couples TRBV2 to TRBJ1-1; D not certain. The CDR3 spans 13 residues. Trimming removed 4 bases at V and 2 bases at J, with 8 bases between. Germline-derived CDR1 and CDR2 are SNHLY and FYNNEI. The full variable domain, its missing parts supplied by reference TRBV2 and TRBJ1-1, is EPEVTQTPSHQVTQMGQEVILRCVPISNHLYFYWYRQILGQKVEFLVSFYNNEISEKSEIFDDQFSVERPDGSNFTLKIRSTKLEDSAMYFCASSGEGNTEAFFGQGTRLTVV.